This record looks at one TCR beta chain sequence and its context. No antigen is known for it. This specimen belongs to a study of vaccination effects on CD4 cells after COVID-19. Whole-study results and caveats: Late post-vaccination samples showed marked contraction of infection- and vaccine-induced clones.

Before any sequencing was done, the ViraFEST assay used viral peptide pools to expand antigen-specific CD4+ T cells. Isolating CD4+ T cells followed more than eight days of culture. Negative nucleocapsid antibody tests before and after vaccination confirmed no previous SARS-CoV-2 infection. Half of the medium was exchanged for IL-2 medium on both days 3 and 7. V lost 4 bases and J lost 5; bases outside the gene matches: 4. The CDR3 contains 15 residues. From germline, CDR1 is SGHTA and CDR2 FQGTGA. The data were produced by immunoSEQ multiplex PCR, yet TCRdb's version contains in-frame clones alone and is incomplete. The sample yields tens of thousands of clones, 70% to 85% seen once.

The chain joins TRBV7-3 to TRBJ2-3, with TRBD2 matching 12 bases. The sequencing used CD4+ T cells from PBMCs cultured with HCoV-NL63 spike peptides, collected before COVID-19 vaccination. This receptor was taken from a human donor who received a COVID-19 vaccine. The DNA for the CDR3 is TGTGCCAGCAGCTCCCTAGCGGGGGGGGGAGATACGCAGTATTTT. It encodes CASSSLAGGGDTQYF.